This T cell receptor (beta chain) was identified during a study of blood T cell repertoires in COVID-19. V was clipped by 5 bases and J by 0 bases; unmatched bases: 13. Germline-derived CDR1 and CDR2 are MNHNY and SVGAGI (reference sequence). This CDR3 contains 18 residues. Repertoires were generated with immunoSEQ multiplex PCR, while TCRdb's copy carries only in-frame clones and drops some. This sample has 110,000 to 150,000 clones; around 82% occur once, and the top ten carry about 8%. Sample: peripheral blood. The gene calls are TRBV6-6 and TRBJ1-5; TRBD1 matches 7 bases. This clonotype originated in a human donor in a cohort sampled during active COVID-19. CDR3 protein: CASSRPEGAYYSNQPQHF. The CDR3 DNA reads as TGTGCCAGCAGTCGGCCGGAGGGGGCTTACTATAGCAATCAGCCCCAGCATTTT.